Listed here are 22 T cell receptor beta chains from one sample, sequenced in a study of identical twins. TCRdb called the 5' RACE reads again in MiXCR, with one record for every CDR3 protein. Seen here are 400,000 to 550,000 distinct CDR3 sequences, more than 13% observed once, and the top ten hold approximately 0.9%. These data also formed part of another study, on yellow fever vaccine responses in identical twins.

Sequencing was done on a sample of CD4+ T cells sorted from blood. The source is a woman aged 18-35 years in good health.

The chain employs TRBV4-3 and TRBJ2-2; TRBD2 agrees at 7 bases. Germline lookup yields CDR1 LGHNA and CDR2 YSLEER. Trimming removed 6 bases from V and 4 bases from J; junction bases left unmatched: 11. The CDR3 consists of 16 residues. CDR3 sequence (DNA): TGCGCCAGCAGACAAATTGAAACTAGCGCCACCGGGGAGCTGTTTTTT. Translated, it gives CASRQIETSATGELFF.

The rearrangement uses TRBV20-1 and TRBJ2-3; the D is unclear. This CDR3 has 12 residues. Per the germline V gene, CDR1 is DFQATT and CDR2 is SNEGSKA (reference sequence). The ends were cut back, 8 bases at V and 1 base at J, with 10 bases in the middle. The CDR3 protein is CSTTGGTDTQYF. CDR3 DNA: TGCAGTACAACGGGCGGCACAGATACGCAGTATTTT.

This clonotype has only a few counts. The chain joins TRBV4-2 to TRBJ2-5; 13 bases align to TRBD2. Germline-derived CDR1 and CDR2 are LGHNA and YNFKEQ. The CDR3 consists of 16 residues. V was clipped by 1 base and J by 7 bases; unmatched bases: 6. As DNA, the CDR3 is TGTGCCAGCAGCCAAGTGACTAGCGGGGGGACTGCGACCCAGTACTTC. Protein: CASSQVTSGGTATQYF.

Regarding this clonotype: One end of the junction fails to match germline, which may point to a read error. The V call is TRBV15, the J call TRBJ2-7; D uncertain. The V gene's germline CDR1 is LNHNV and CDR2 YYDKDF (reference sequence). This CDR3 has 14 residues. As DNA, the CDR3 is TGTGCCACCAGCCGAGAAATGAGCTCCTACGAGCAGTACTTC. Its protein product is CATSREMSSYEQYF.

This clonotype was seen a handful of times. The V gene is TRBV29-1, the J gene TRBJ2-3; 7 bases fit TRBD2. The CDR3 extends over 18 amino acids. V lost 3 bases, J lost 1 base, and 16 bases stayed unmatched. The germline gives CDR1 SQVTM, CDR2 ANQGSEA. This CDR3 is CSVDGLKRGYYGTDTQYF. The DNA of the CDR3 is TGCAGCGTTGACGGTTTGAAGCGGGGATATTATGGCACAGATACGCAGTATTTT.

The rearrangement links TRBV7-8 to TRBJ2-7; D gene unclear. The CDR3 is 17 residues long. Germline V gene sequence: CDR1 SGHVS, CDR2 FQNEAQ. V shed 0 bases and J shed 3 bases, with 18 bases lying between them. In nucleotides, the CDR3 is TGTGCCAGCAGCTTAGCCTCCACACTGGACCGGGTCTACGAGCAGTACTTC. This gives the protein CASSLASTLDRVYEQYF. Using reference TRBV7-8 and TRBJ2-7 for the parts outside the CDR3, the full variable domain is GAGVSQSPRYKVAKRGQDVALRCDPISGHVSLFWYQQALGQGPEFLTYFQNEAQLDKSGLPSDRFFAERPEGSVSTLKIQRTQQEDSAVYLCASSLASTLDRVYEQYFGPGTRLTVT.

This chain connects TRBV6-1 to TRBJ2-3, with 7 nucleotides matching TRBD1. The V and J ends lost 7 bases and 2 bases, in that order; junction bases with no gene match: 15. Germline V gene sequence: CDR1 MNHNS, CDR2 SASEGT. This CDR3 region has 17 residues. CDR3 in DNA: TGTGCCAGCAAAAAAAAGGGGGCGTGGGCCCTCACAGATACGCAGTATTTT. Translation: CASKKKGAWALTDTQYF.

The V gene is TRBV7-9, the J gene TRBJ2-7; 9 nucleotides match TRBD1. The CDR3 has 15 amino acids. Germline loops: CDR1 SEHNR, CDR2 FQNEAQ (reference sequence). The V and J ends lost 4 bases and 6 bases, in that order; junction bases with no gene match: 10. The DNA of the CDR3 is TGTGCCAGCAGCTCCCAAGGACAGGGGAGTAGCGAGCAGTACTTC. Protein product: CASSSQGQGSSEQYF.

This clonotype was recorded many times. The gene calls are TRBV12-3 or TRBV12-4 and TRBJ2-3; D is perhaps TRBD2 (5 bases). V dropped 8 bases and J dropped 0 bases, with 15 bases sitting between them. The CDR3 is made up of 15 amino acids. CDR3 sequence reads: CASSYPTGSTDTQYF. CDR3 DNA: TGTGCCAGCTCGTACCCTACGGGGAGCACAGATACGCAGTATTTT.

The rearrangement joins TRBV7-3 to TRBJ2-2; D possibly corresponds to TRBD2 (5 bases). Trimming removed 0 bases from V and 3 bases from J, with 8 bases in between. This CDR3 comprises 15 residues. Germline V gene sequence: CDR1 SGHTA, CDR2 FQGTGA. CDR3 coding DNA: TGTGCCAGCAGCTTAACGGACGGGGACACCGGGGAGCTGTTTTTT. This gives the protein CASSLTDGDTGELFF.

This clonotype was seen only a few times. This CDR3 is CASSRLQTDTQYF. The CDR3 DNA sequence: TGTGCCAGCAGCCGCCTACAAACAGATACGCAGTATTTT. The chain uses TRBV7-9 and TRBJ2-3, with D hard to call. The CDR3 consists of 13 residues. From germline, CDR1 is SEHNR and CDR2 FQNEAQ (reference sequence). Trimming removed 5 bases from V and 3 bases from J, with 9 bases in between.

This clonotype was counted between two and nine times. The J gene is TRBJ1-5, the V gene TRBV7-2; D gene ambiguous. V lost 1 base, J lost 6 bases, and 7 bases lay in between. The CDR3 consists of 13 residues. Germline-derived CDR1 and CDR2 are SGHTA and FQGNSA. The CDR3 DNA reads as TGTGCCAGCAGCTTAGGGGCCATTCAGCCCCAGCATTTT. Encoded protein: CASSLGAIQPQHF.

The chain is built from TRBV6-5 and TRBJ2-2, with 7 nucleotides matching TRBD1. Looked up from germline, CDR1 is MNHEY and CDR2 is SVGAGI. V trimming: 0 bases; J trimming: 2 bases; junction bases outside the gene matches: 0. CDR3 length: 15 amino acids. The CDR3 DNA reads TGTGCCAGCAGTTACTCAGGGGGCAACACCGGGGAGCTGTTTTTT. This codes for CASSYSGGNTGELFF.

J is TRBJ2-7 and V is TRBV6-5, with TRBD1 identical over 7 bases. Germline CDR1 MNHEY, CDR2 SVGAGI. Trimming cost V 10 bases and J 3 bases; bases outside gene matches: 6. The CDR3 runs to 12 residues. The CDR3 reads CATSGGVYEQYF. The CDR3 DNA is TGTGCCACCTCAGGGGGTGTCTACGAGCAGTACTTC.

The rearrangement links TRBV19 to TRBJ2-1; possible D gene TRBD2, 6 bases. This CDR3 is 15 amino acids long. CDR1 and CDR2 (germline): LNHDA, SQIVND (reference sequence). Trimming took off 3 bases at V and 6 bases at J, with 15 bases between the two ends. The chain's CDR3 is CASSMLGGEANEQFF. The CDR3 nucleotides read TGTGCCAGTAGTATGTTGGGTGGGGAGGCCAATGAGCAGTTCTTC.

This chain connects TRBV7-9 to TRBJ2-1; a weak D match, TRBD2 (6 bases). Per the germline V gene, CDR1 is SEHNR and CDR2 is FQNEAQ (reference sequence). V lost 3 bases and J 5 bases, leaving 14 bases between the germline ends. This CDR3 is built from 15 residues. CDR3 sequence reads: CASSFTSSGHNEQFF. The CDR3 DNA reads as TGTGCCAGCAGCTTCACTAGCTCTGGGCACAATGAGCAGTTCTTC.

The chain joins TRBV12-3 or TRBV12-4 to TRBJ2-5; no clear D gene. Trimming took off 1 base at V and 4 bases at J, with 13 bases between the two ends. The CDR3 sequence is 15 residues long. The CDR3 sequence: CASSLGARIGETQYF. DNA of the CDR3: TGTGCCAGCAGTTTAGGGGCGCGGATAGGAGAGACCCAGTACTTC.

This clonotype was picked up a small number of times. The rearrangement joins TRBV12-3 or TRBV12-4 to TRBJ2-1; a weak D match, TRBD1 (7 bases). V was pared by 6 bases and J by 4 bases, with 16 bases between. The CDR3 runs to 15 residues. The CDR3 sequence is CASSPGGTRYNEQFF. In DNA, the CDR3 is TGTGCCAGCAGCCCAGGGGGGACACGATACAATGAGCAGTTCTTC.

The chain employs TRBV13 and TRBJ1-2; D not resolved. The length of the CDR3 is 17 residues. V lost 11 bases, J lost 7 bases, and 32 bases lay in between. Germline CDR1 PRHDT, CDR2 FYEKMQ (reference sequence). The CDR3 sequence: CALSPLSAGSRRSGYTF. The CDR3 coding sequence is TGTGCCCTCAGCCCTCTCTCGGCCGGCTCCCGCCGAAGTGGCTACACCTTC.

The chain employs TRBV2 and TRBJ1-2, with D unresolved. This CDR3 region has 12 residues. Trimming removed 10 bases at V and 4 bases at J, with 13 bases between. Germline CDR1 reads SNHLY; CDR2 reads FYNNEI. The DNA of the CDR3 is TGTGCCACCCACCAGGAGGGCTATGGCTACACCTTC. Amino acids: CATHQEGYGYTF. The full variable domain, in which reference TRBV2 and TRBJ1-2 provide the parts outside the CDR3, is EPEVTQTPSHQVTQMGQEVILRCVPISNHLYFYWYRQILGQKVEFLVSFYNNEISEKSEIFDDQFSVERPDGSNFTLKIRSTKLEDSAMYFCATHQEGYGYTFGSGTRLTVV.

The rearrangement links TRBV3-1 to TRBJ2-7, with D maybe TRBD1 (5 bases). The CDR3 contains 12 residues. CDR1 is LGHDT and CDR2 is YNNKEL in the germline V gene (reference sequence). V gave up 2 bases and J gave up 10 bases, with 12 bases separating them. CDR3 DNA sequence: TGTGCCAGCAGCCAACGAGACGACAGACAGTACTTC. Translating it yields CASSQRDDRQYF.

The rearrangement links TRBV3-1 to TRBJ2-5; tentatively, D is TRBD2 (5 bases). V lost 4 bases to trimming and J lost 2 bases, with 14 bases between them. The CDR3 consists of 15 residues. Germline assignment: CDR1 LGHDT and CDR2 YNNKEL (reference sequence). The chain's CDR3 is CASSPRPLAQETQYF. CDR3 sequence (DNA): TGTGCCAGCAGCCCCCGGCCTCTAGCACAAGAGACCCAGTACTTC.